Presented here are 2 T cell receptor beta chains from one specimen sequenced in a study of shared clonotypes between healthy human individuals. Only in-frame clones appear in the TCRdb table, and some are missing; sequencing was by immunoSEQ multiplex PCR. The top ten clones hold roughly 1.2% of a sample with some 1,900,000 clones, about 95% of them seen once. Selected positively for CCR7 and CD45RO-negative, naive CD8 cells excluded terminally differentiated effector memory CD45RA+ cells. Sequenced input: naive CD8+ T cells sorted from blood. The source is a man aged 18 to 29 in good health.

The chain links TRBV19 to TRBJ1-2; D is ambiguous. Germline V lookup: CDR1 LNHDA, CDR2 SQIVND (reference sequence). This CDR3 has 13 residues. Trimming took 5 bases from V and 4 from J, leaving 11 bases between them. CDR3 DNA: TGTGCCAGTAGTGCCCCCGAACCCTATGGCTACACCTTC. Its protein is CASSAPEPYGYTF.

The gene calls are TRBV28 and TRBJ2-5; D is undetermined. CDR1 is MDHEN and CDR2 is SYDVKM in the germline V gene. V dropped 2 bases and J dropped 7 bases, with 14 bases sitting between them. The length of the CDR3 is 14 residues. The CDR3 coding sequence is TGTGCCAGCAGTTTAACCGCTGATTCATGGACCCAGTACTTC. It codes for CASSLTADSWTQYF.